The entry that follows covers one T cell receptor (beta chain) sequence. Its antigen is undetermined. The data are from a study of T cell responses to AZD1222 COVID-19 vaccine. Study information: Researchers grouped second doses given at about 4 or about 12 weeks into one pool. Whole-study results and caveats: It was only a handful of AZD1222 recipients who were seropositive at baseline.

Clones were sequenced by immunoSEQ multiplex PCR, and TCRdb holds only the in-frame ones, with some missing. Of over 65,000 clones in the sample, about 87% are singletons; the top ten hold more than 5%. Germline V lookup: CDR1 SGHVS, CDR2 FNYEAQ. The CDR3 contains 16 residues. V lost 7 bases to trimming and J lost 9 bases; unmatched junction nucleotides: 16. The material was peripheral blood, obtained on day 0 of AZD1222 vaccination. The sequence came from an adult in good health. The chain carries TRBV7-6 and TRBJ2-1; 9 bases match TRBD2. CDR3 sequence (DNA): TGTGCCAGCACCAGGAGGAGAAGCGGGGGGTCAGGTGAGCAGTTCTTC. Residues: CASTRRRSGGSGEQFF.